Following are 18 T cell receptor beta chains from one sample sequenced in a study of blood T cell repertoires in COVID-19. Some clones are missing from TCRdb's copy, which holds only in-frame ones; the method was immunoSEQ multiplex PCR. The table includes about 300,000 clones, 85% to 90% detected once. Sequenced sample: peripheral blood. Receptors originate from a man aged 70-80 years with acute or convalescent COVID-19.

The chain joins TRBV28 to TRBJ1-1; a weak D match, TRBD1 (5 bases). The CDR3 consists of 17 residues. The germline gives CDR1 MDHEN, CDR2 SYDVKM. The V end was cut by 6 bases, the J end by 7 bases, with 27 bases between. The CDR3 protein is CASSSLGQRDGRDEAFF. For the CDR3, the DNA is TGTGCCAGCAGCTCACTTGGCCAAAGGGACGGGCGGGATGAAGCTTTCTTT.

The table lists this clone with a few counts. The gene calls are TRBV5-1 and TRBJ2-7; 8 bases map to TRBD2. Germline-derived CDR1 and CDR2 are SGHRS and YFSETQ. V was clipped by 5 bases and J by 3 bases; unmatched bases: 13. This CDR3 is built from 16 residues. CDR3 amino acids: CASSYPRGGENYEQYF. The CDR3 DNA is TGCGCCAGCAGTTACCCTCGGGGGGGAGAAAACTACGAGCAGTACTTC.

This chain uses TRBV6-4 with TRBJ2-2; D call uncertain. From germline, CDR1 is MRHNA and CDR2 SNTAGT. CDR3 length: 12 amino acids. Trimming stripped 10 bases from V and 6 bases from J, with 12 bases between. The CDR3: CATTRSAGELFF. Written as DNA, the CDR3 is TGTGCCACCACGCGAAGCGCCGGGGAGCTGTTTTTT.

The V call is TRBV7-2, the J call TRBJ1-2, with TRBD1 as a possible D gene (6 bases). The CDR3 extends over 12 amino acids. Germline CDR1 is SGHTA and CDR2 is FQGNSA. V was shortened by 4 bases and J by 8 bases, with 11 bases between the two germline ends. CDR3 nucleotides: TGTGCCAGCAGCTCGGGGGGCGCGGGCTACACCTTC. Encoded protein: CASSSGGAGYTF. Based on the CDR3 plus reference TRBV7-2 and TRBJ1-2, the full variable domain is GAGVSQSPSNKVTEKGKDVELRCDPISGHTALYWYRQSLGQGLEFLIYFQGNSAPDKSGLPSDRFSAERTGGSVSTLTIQRTQQEDSAVYLCASSSGGAGYTFGSGTRLTVV.

This clone was found a few times. This sequence joins TRBV2 and TRBJ2-1, with no clear D. The CDR3 extends over 15 amino acids. Trimming pared 1 base from V and 2 bases from J, leaving 9 bases between. Germline-derived CDR1 and CDR2 are SNHLY and FYNNEI. CDR3 coding DNA: TGTGCCAGCAGTGAAGGCTCCCACACCTACAATGAGCAGTTCTTC. Protein sequence: CASSEGSHTYNEQFF.

The chain carries TRBV28 and TRBJ1-1; the match to TRBD1 covers 9 bases. Losses at the gene ends were 10 bases for V and 2 bases for J; bases not matched to a gene: 8. The germline V gene encodes CDR1 MDHEN and CDR2 SYDVKM. This CDR3 has 14 amino acids. CDR3 amino acids: CANRQTGGNTEAFF. The CDR3, as DNA: TGTGCCAACAGACAAACAGGGGGCAACACTGAAGCTTTCTTT.

This chain uses TRBV24-1 with TRBJ2-1; 8 nucleotides align to TRBD2. Losses at the gene ends were 4 bases for V and 7 bases for J; bases not matched to a gene: 8. The CDR3 spans 15 residues. CDR1 KGHDR and CDR2 SFDVKD come from the germline V gene. The CDR3 DNA follows: TGTGCCACCAGTGACCGGGGGGGCCTAAAGAATGAGCAGTTCTTC. Translating gives CATSDRGGLKNEQFF.

The J gene is TRBJ2-1, the V gene TRBV28, with 12 nucleotides matching TRBD2. The V gene end was trimmed by 6 bases and the J gene end by 7 bases; junction bases not matched to a gene: 7. Germline V CDR1 and CDR2: MDHEN, SYDVKM. The CDR3 sequence is 15 residues long. The CDR3 nucleotides read TGTGCCAGCAGCCAAGGACTAGCGGGATCTAATGAGCAGTTCTTC. As protein: CASSQGLAGSNEQFF.

This chain links TRBV2 with TRBJ1-5, with 8 bases aligning to TRBD1. From germline, CDR1 is SNHLY and CDR2 FYNNEI. CDR3 length equals 16 residues. Trimming removed 6 bases from V and 4 bases from J; junction bases left unmatched: 11. CDR3 loop: CASRGQESYENQPQHF. The CDR3 DNA reads TGTGCCAGCAGGGGACAGGAAAGCTACGAAAATCAGCCCCAGCATTTT.

J is TRBJ1-2 and V is TRBV2; possible D gene TRBD1, 5 bases. This CDR3 comprises 13 residues. Trimming left V 4 bases short and J 4 bases short, with 10 bases between. The germline V gene encodes CDR1 SNHLY and CDR2 FYNNEI. Here the CDR3 DNA reads TGTGCCAGCAGTGGGGGCCAGTCCTATGGCTACACCTTC. This encodes CASSGGQSYGYTF. Together with reference TRBV2 and TRBJ1-2, the CDR3 gives the full variable domain: EPEVTQTPSHQVTQMGQEVILRCVPISNHLYFYWYRQILGQKVEFLVSFYNNEISEKSEIFDDQFSVERPDGSNFTLKIRSTKLEDSAMYFCASSGGQSYGYTFGSGTRLTVV.

This clone was counted between two and nine times. V usage is TRBV11-1 and J usage is TRBJ2-2; the D gene is possibly TRBD2 (5 bases). Trimming cost V 3 bases and J 6 bases, with 11 bases left between them. Per the germline V gene, CDR1 is SGHAT and CDR2 is FQDESV (reference sequence). The CDR3 is made up of 14 amino acids. For the CDR3, the DNA is TGTGCCAGCAGCTTGCTCCGGGAAGCCGGGGAGCTGTTTTTT. This sequence encodes CASSLLREAGELFF.

CDR3 sequence (DNA): TGTGCCAGCCGGGGGGATACCGCCTATGGCTACACCTTC. Its protein product is CASRGDTAYGYTF. The J gene is TRBJ1-2, the V gene TRBV6-6; a possible D gene is TRBD1 (5 bases). CDR1 and CDR2 (germline): MNHNY, SVGAGI (reference sequence). This CDR3 contains 13 residues. V dropped 8 bases and J dropped 4 bases, with 14 bases sitting between them.

The genes are TRBV21-1 and TRBJ2-5; the listed D gene, TRBD2, was not tested against the DNA. TRBV21-1 is a listed pseudogene. The CDR3 totals 14 residues. The CDR3 loop is CALGGLAGEETQYF. CDR3 DNA sequence: TGTGCCCTGGGAGGCCTAGCGGGAGAAGAGACCCAGTACTTC.

This clone was found once. The V call is TRBV4-2, the J call TRBJ2-3; TRBD2 aligns across 8 bases. V lost 4 bases to trimming and J lost 6 bases; unmatched junction nucleotides: 6. Germline lookup yields CDR1 LGHNA and CDR2 YNFKEQ. The CDR3 has 14 residues. The CDR3 reads CASSPEGGRDTQYF. For the CDR3, the DNA is TGTGCCAGCAGCCCGGAGGGCGGGAGGGATACGCAGTATTTT.

In its sample, this clone was seen once. The chain uses TRBV5-6 and TRBJ2-3; D not certain. CDR3 length: 12 residues. V lost 0 bases to trimming and J lost 6 bases, with 5 bases between them. The germline gives CDR1 SGHDT, CDR2 YYEEEE. The DNA of the CDR3 is TGTGCCAGCAGCTTGGCCGAGGATACGCAGTATTTT. It translates to CASSLAEDTQYF.

This clone was counted once. The V and J genes are TRBV4-1 and TRBJ1-6, with a possible D match to TRBD1 (5 bases). The CDR3 consists of 16 residues. Deletions cut 0 bases from V and 10 bases from J, with 16 bases between. The germline gives CDR1 MGHRA, CDR2 YSYEKL. This CDR3 reads CASSQDTRQGGSPLHF. The DNA of the CDR3 is TGCGCCAGCAGCCAAGATACCCGGCAGGGAGGATCACCCCTCCACTTT.

V usage is TRBV7-2 and J usage is TRBJ1-1; D not resolved. With 6 bases removed from V and 0 bases from J, the gap between germline ends came to 17 bases. CDR3 length: 16 amino acids. Germline V gene data show CDR1 as SGHTA and CDR2 as FQGNSA. Written as DNA, the CDR3 is TGTGCCAGCAGTTCCGGTTGGACTCGTATGAACACTGAAGCTTTCTTT. Translated, it gives CASSSGWTRMNTEAFF.

The chain employs TRBV24-1 and TRBJ2-5, with TRBD2 matching over 9 bases. This CDR3 is built from 16 residues. Trimming at V came to 4 bases and at J to 2 bases, leaving 7 bases not matched to a gene. Germline CDR1 KGHDR, CDR2 SFDVKD. DNA of the CDR3: TGTGCCACCAGTGACCCAGCGGGAGGCACACAAGAGACCCAGTACTTC. It encodes CATSDPAGGTQETQYF.